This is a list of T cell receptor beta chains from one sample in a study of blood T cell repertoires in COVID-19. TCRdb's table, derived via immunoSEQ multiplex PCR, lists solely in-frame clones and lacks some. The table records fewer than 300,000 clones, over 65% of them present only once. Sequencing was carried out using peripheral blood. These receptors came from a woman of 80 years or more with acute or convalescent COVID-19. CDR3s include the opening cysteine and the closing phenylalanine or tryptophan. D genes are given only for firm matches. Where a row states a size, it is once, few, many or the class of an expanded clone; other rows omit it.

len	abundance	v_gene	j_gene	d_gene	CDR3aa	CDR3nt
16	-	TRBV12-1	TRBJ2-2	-	CASSVTSGVNTGELFF	TGTGCCAGCAGCGTCACTAGCGGGGTGAACACCGGGGAGCTGTTTTTT
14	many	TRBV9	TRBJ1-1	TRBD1	CASSRPGGRTEAFF	TGTGCCAGCAGCCGACCAGGGGGTCGCACTGAAGCTTTCTTT
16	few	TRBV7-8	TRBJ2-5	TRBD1	CASSSLGQGLQETQYF	TGTGCCAGCAGCTCGCTGGGACAGGGACTTCAAGAGACCCAGTACTTC
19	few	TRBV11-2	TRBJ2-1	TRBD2	CASSLVAGTSGRARHEQFF	TGTGCCAGCAGCTTAGTCGCGGGGACTAGCGGGAGGGCCAGGCATGAGCAGTTCTTC
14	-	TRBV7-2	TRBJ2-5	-	CASSLGTSRETQYF	TGTGCCAGCAGCTTAGGTACTAGCAGAGAGACCCAGTACTTC
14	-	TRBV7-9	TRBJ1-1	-	CASSPQGINTEAFF	TGTGCCAGCAGCCCGCAGGGAATCAACACTGAAGCTTTCTTT
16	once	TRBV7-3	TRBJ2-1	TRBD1	CASSPQTGIMFNEQFF	TGTGCCAGCAGTCCTCAGACAGGGATCATGTTCAATGAGCAGTTCTTC
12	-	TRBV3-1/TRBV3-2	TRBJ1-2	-	CASSRGIYGYTF	TGTGCCAGCAGCCGAGGTATATATGGCTACACCTTC
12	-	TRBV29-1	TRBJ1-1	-	CSVGTPNTEAFF	TGCAGCGTAGGGACACCGAACACTGAAGCTTTCTTT
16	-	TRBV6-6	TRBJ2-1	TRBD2	CASSYSGTSGYNEQFF	TGTGCCAGCAGTTACTCGGGTACTAGCGGGTACAATGAGCAGTTCTTC
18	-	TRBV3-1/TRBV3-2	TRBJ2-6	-	CASSPRGSGNSGANVLTF	TGTGCCAGCAGCCCCCGTGGTAGCGGAAACTCTGGGGCCAACGTCCTGACTTTC
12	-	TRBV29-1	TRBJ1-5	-	CSVGTHNQPQHF	TGCAGCGTTGGGACACACAATCAGCCCCAGCATTTT
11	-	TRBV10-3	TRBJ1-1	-	CASIDYTEAFF	TGTGCGAGTATCGATTACACTGAAGCTTTCTTT
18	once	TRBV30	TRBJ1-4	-	CAWSAYSGGQRENEKLFF	TGTGCCTGGAGTGCCTACTCCGGGGGGCAACGGGAGAATGAAAAACTGTTTTTT
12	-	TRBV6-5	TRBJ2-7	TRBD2	CASRAGGGEQYF	TGTGCCAGCAGGGCGGGAGGTGGGGAGCAGTACTTC
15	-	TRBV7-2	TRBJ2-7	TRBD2	CASSLAGGAAYEQYF	TGTGCCAGCAGCTTAGCCGGGGGGGCCGCCTACGAGCAGTACTTC
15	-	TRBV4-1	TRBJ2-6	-	CASSLTGTGANVLTF	TGCGCCAGCAGCCTTACAGGAACTGGGGCCAACGTCCTGACTTTC
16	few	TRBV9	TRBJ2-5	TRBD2	CASSVAGSGGQETQYF	TGTGCCAGCAGCGTAGCTGGTAGCGGGGGACAAGAGACCCAGTACTTC
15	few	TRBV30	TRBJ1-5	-	CAWSAGGTGNQPQHF	TGTGCCTGGAGTGCGGGAGGTACGGGCAATCAGCCCCAGCATTTT
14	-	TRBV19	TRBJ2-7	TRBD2	CASSIVGRSNEQYF	TGTGCCAGTAGTATTGTCGGGAGGTCGAACGAGCAGTACTTC
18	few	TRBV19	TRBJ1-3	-	CASSPSCGELPPGNTIYF	TGTGCCAGTTCCCCTAGTTGTGGAGAGCTTCCTCCTGGAAACACCATATATTTT
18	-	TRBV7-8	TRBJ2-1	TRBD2	CASSLGFSGGARYNEQFF	TGTGCCAGCAGCTTAGGGTTTAGCGGGGGGGCGCGGTACAATGAGCAGTTCTTC
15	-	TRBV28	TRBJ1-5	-	CASRDSGRFHQPQHF	TGTGCCAGCCGAGATTCTGGGAGGTTCCATCAGCCCCAGCATTTT
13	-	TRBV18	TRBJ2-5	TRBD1	CASSGQAEETQYF	TGTGCCAGCTCAGGACAGGCGGAGGAGACCCAGTACTTC
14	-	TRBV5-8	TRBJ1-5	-	CASSLAGNNQPQHF	TGTGCCAGCAGCTTGGCGGGAAACAATCAGCCCCAGCATTTT
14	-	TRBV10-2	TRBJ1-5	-	CASSEVAGAQPQHF	TGCGCCAGCAGTGAAGTTGCAGGGGCACAGCCCCAGCATTTT
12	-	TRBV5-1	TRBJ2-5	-	CASSSTSETQYF	TGCGCCAGCAGTTCGACTTCTGAGACCCAGTACTTC
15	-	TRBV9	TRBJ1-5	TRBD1	CASSRTGISNQPQHF	TGTGCCAGCAGCCGGACAGGGATCAGCAATCAGCCCCAGCATTTT
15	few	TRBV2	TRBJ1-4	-	CASSGWGVRGEKLFF	TGTGCCAGCAGCGGGTGGGGGGTAAGGGGAGAAAAACTGTTTTTT
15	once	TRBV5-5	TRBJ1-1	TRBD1	CASSPGQGMNTEAFF	TGTGCCAGCAGCCCTGGACAGGGAATGAACACTGAAGCTTTCTTT
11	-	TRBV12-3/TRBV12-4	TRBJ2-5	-	CASSSYETQYF	TGTGCCAGCAGTTCGTATGAGACCCAGTACTTC
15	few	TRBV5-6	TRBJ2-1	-	CASSLAGGLLNEQFF	TGTGCCAGCAGCTTGGCCGGGGGGCTCCTTAATGAGCAGTTCTTC
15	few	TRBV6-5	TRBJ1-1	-	CASSYSADMNTEAFF	TGTGCCAGCAGTTACTCGGCGGACATGAACACTGAAGCTTTCTTT
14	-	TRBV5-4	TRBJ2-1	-	CASSPKLSYNEQFF	TGTGCCAGCAGCCCCAAGTTGAGCTACAATGAGCAGTTCTTC
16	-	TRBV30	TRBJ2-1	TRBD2	CAWRGVGGGPYNEQFF	TGTGCCTGGAGGGGTGTGGGGGGAGGGCCCTACAATGAGCAGTTCTTC
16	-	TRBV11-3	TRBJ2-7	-	CASSIDLQGRAYEQYF	TGTGCCAGCAGCATAGACCTCCAGGGCCGAGCCTACGAGCAGTACTTC
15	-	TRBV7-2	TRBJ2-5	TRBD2	CASSSTSQRGETQYF	TGTGCCAGCAGCTCGACATCTCAGCGGGGGGAGACCCAGTACTTC
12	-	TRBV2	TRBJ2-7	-	CASNMAGYEQYF	TGTGCCAGCAATATGGCGGGCTACGAGCAGTACTTC
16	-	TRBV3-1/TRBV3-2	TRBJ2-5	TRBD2	CASREGLAVIQETQYF	TGTGCCAGCAGGGAGGGACTAGCGGTGATCCAAGAGACCCAGTACTTC
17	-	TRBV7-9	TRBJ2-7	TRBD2	CASSSGLAGGPSYEQYF	TGTGCCAGCAGCTCGGGACTAGCGGGGGGGCCCTCCTACGAGCAGTACTTC